These 5 T cell receptor beta chains originate from one sample sequenced in a study of blood T cell repertoires in COVID-19. Profiling relied on immunoSEQ multiplex PCR, and the TCRdb table lists in-frame clones only, not all of them. Of 100,000 to 150,000 clones detected, 70% to 90% appear once; the ten largest clones hold about 7.4%. The sample comprised peripheral blood. The source of these receptors is a man in his sixties or seventies who had recovered from COVID-19.

This chain uses TRBV14 with TRBJ2-1; D possibly corresponds to TRBD1 (6 bases). With 5 bases removed from V and 3 bases from J, the gap between germline ends came to 17 bases. This CDR3 is 16 amino acids long. The germline CDR1 and CDR2 sequences are SGHDN and FVKESK. DNA for the CDR3: TGTGCCAGCAGCGGAAGCCGGGACACCTTCTACAATGAGCAGTTCTTC. Protein product: CASSGSRDTFYNEQFF.

The chain combines TRBV9 with TRBJ2-7, with TRBD2 identical over 11 bases. This CDR3 has 13 amino acids. Trimming removed 3 bases from V and 7 bases from J; junction bases left unmatched: 3. Germline V gives CDR1 SGDLS, CDR2 YYNGEE. The CDR3 DNA is TGTGCCAGCAGCGGGCGACTAGCGGGGGAGCAGTACTTC. This gives the protein CASSGRLAGEQYF.

A remark on this clone: Other DNA sequences in this sample translate to the same CDR3. This chain joins TRBV4-1 and TRBJ2-3; 10 bases are shared with TRBD2. J gave up 4 bases and V 1 base, and 2 bases lay outside the gene matches. The length of the CDR3 is 15 residues. The germline gives CDR1 MGHRA, CDR2 YSYEKL. The CDR3 protein is CASSQGLAGADTQYF. The CDR3 region has the DNA TGCGCCAGCAGCCAAGGGCTAGCGGGAGCAGATACGCAGTATTTT.

V usage is TRBV18 and J usage is TRBJ1-4, with TRBD1 identical over 10 bases. The CDR3 has 16 residues. V was clipped by 5 bases and J by 6 bases; unmatched bases: 9. Per the germline V gene, CDR1 is KGHSH and CDR2 is LQKENI. The CDR3 DNA is TGTGCCAGCTCAGCCACCACCGGGACAGGGGATGAAAAACTGTTTTTT. Its protein product is CASSATTGTGDEKLFF.

Note on this clone: The identical CDR3 is also encoded by other nucleotide sequences in the sample. The rearrangement links TRBV5-1 to TRBJ1-2; TRBD1 agrees at 7 bases. This CDR3 is built from 13 residues. The germline V gene has CDR1 SGHRS and CDR2 YFSETQ. The trim removed 2 bases at V and 3 bases at J, leaving 1 base unmatched. The CDR3 DNA reads TGCGCCAGCAGCTTAGACAGGGACTATGGCTACACCTTC. It translates to CASSLDRDYGYTF.